The sequence of this T cell receptor beta chain was determined in a study of blood T cell repertoires in COVID-19. Some clones are missing from TCRdb's copy, which holds only in-frame ones; the method was immunoSEQ multiplex PCR. The sample gives hundreds of thousands of clones, around 87% of which show up once; approximately 2% is in the top ten. V shed 4 bases and J 8 bases; nucleotides not matched to a gene: 10. The CDR3 runs to 14 residues. Germline CDR1 LGHDT, CDR2 YNNKEL (reference sequence). Sequenced material: peripheral blood. The origin of this receptor is a man aged 18-30 years with active or convalescent COVID-19. The genes are TRBV3-1 (or the pseudogene TRBV3-2) and TRBJ1-2, with 7 bases that match TRBD1. The CDR3 loop is CASSLQTGSIGYTF. In DNA form, the CDR3 reads TGTGCCAGCAGCCTTCAGACAGGGTCAATAGGCTACACCTTC.